The subject of this entry is one T cell receptor (beta chain). Antigen: not known. This sample was taken from a study of response to subunit inactivated influenza vaccine. Findings and limits, study-wide: Each seasonal flu vaccination may recruit only limited new T cells, authors suggested.

TCRdb itself ran the RT-PCR reads through MiXCR, one entry per CDR3 protein. Among about 780,000 distinct CDR3 sequences listed, around 18% were seen once. V gave up 4 bases and J gave up 5 bases; unmatched junction bases: 8. CDR3 length equals 15 residues. Per germline, CDR1 LGHDT and CDR2 YNNKEL (reference sequence). This receptor was taken from a man between 50 and 59 years old who received an inactivated influenza vaccine. The source material was PBMCs from blood, sampled roughly 5 days after vaccination. The J gene is TRBJ2-7, the V gene TRBV3-1, with 10 nucleotides matching TRBD2. The DNA for the CDR3 is TGTGCCAGCAGCCTAGGTGCTAGCGGGAGAAACGAGCAGTACTTC. Protein sequence: CASSLGASGRNEQYF.